This T cell receptor beta chain was found in a study of human T cells and chemical hapten exposure. As for the study in general: Donors were sensitized with 2% DPC on the upper inner arm.

The length of the CDR3 is 13 residues. Per the germline V gene, CDR1 is SNHLY and CDR2 is FYNNEI. Trimming stripped 7 bases from V and 1 base from J, with 11 bases between. This clonotype was seen ten or more times. A single record per CDR3 protein comes from TCRdb applying MiXCR to the RACE reads. Of tens of thousands of distinct CDR3 sequences listed, about 10% are singletons. Time point defined: pre-sensitization, week 0. Specified treatment: therapeutic diphenylcyclopropenone sensitization with weekly scalp DPC. The chain links TRBV2 to TRBJ2-7; D is unresolved. The TCR originated in a man aged 25-45 years with alopecia areata. Some clones in this sample may be carry-over from other donors' samples. The material sequenced was whole blood, taken in connection with sensitization to the hapten diphenylcyclopropenone (DPC). The CDR3 spells CASTRGGSYEQYF. CDR3 nucleotides: TGTGCCAGCACACGTGGTGGGTCCTACGAGCAGTACTTC.